These T cell receptor beta chains were read from a single sample in a study of response to subunit inactivated influenza vaccine. TCRdb redid the calling of the RT-PCR reads with MiXCR, one entry per CDR3 protein. This table has some 800,000 distinct CDR3 sequences, 20% to 25% appearing once. The starting material was PBMCs from blood, obtained 4 to 6 days after vaccination. The receptor source for this set is a man aged 50-60 years who received an inactivated influenza vaccine. Each CDR3 is given with its conserved first and last residue. The D gene is left open where the match is weak. Clone size, where shown, is once, few, many, or a class for clones that have expanded.

CDR3nt	CDR3aa	v_gene	j_gene	d_gene	abundance
TGCGCCAGCAGCTTTTTAGGAGCGGGGGCCACAGATACGCAGTATTTT	CASSFLGAGATDTQYF	TRBV5-1	TRBJ2-3	TRBD2	.
TGCAGCGTCCGACAGGGCTACACCTTC	CSVRQGYTF	TRBV29-1	TRBJ1-2	.	.
TGTGCCAGCAGAGATAGCGGGAGTTTGACCGGGGAGCTGTTTTTT	CASRDSGSLTGELFF	TRBV7-2	TRBJ2-2	TRBD2	.
TGTGCCATCAGTCGCCCGGGACAACAAGAGACCCAGTACTTC	CAISRPGQQETQYF	TRBV6-1	TRBJ2-5	.	.
TGTGCCAGCAGTTTTAGACTAGCGGGAGCCCCAGAGACCCAGTACTTC	CASSFRLAGAPETQYF	TRBV27	TRBJ2-5	TRBD2	few
TGCAGTGCCCCGGGACAGGGGGACACCGGGGAGCTGTTTTTT	CSAPGQGDTGELFF	TRBV20-1	TRBJ2-2	TRBD1	few
TGTGCCAGCAGAGACTTCGACTCCTACAATGAGCAGTTCTTC	CASRDFDSYNEQFF	TRBV7-9	TRBJ2-1	.	.
TGTGCCAGTCGCCGGGACCAAGACTACGAGCAGTACTTC	CASRRDQDYEQYF	TRBV12-3/TRBV12-4	TRBJ2-7	.	.
TGTGCCAGCAGCTTATATCGACAACCAGACAATGAGCAGTTCTTC	CASSLYRQPDNEQFF	TRBV7-3	TRBJ2-1	.	.
TGTGCCAGCAGCTTAGCGGCAATTCGGAGATTGAATACGCAGTATTTT	CASSLAAIRRLNTQYF	TRBV7-2	TRBJ2-3	.	few
TGTGCCAGCAGCCAAGAGGTGACCCCGGGTGAGCAGTTCTTC	CASSQEVTPGEQFF	TRBV14	TRBJ2-1	.	.
TGTGCCATCACAACAGTGTACACCGGGGAGCTGTTTTTT	CAITTVYTGELFF	TRBV12-3/TRBV12-4	TRBJ2-2	.	.
TGTGCCAGCAGTTACGCGTCATCAAGCACAGATACGCAGTATTTT	CASSYASSSTDTQYF	TRBV6-5	TRBJ2-3	.	.
TGTGCCAGCAGTTTAATGGGTGGGGCCAACGTCCTGACTTTC	CASSLMGGANVLTF	TRBV12-3/TRBV12-4	TRBJ2-6	.	.
TGTGCCAGCAGCTTGGCGGACCCCTACGAGCAGTACTTC	CASSLADPYEQYF	TRBV7-2	TRBJ2-7	.	few
TGTGCCAGCAGCGTAGCGGGGCCGGGCTACGAGCAGTACTTC	CASSVAGPGYEQYF	TRBV9	TRBJ2-7	.	.